This TCR beta chain stems from a study of PD-L1 blockade in urothelial cancer (TCRdb year 2017). With respect to the entire study: Every patient began therapy in the mid-2010s and was given atezolizumab 1,200 mg intravenously every 3 weeks. About 90% of the 29 patients were identified as males with urothelial cancer of bladder origin, and a prior smoking history was reported by 18 of 29 patients. Patients had an ECOG performance status of 0 or 1 and had received between 0 and 3 prior chemotherapy regimens. Blood samples were analyzed 3 weeks after the start of treatment (second dose) and 6 weeks after the start of treatment. Blood samples yielded a median of roughly 150,000 T cells and roughly 80,000 unique TCRs, with median clonality approximately 0.08. Somatic, immune and clinical correlates of response to PD-L1 blockade with atezolizumab in urothelial cancer were the focus of an exploratory multi-omic analysis. TCR sequencing covered pretreatment tumor samples and matched, serially collected peripheral blood taken before and after atezolizumab treatment. Durable clinical benefit was defined as progression-free survival longer than 6 months, and TCR features were also tested against progression-free and overall survival. In the same patients, pretreatment tumors underwent whole exome sequencing and RNA sequencing in addition to TCR sequencing. Durable clinical benefit was achieved by nine patients and was not achieved by 20 patients. Under 30 patients had pretreatment blood TCR-seq, some 24 had at least one posttreatment blood collection, and some 24 had tumor TCR-seq. Beyond this particular receptor, the publication reports: Because the sample size was small (n ≈ 30) and many of the analyses were exploratory, the results are meant to be hypothesis-generating. A pretreatment peripheral blood TCR clonality below the median was linked to improved progression-free and overall survival. Greater expansion of tumor-associated TCR clones in peripheral blood 3 weeks after the start of treatment was observed in patients with durable benefit (n ≈ 22, p = 0.022).

CDR1 and CDR2 are read off the germline V gene as SNHLY and FYNNEI. The CDR3 runs 12 amino acids, cysteine and phenylalanine included. The retained sequence is limited to the CDR3, 36 bases, with the frame set at the first base. Trimming removed 7 bases from V and 6 bases from J, leaving 9 bases between the germline ends. For this clone: The clone's antigen remains unknown. Nothing much larger sits one base from this clone, and base qualities are not available.

Synthetic TCR analog templates were spiked into each PCR so that absolute template abundance could be estimated from read counts. The immunoSEQ assay was used to amplify TCRbeta CDR3 regions from genomic DNA with bias-controlled V and J gene primers. Sequencing of rearranged TCRbeta segments was done at approximately 20X coverage. Turning to the authors' computational methods: Clustering was used to correct sequencing errors, and CDR3s were annotated against IMGT so that V, D and J genes could be assigned. Downstream analyses used only productive TCRbeta rearrangements and left out out-of-frame or stop-codon sequences. Clonality was computed as one minus Shannon entropy normalized by the log of the number of unique productive sequences. Clones differing between time points or between blood and tumor were identified using Fisher's exact test with Benjamini-Hochberg correction, with an adjusted p below 0.01 applied as the threshold. TCRdb provides this immuneACCESS table in a form limited to in-frame rearrangements. Some clones are lacking; in checked studies, under half of them reflect an unresolved V gene, and why the rest are absent is not known. That table gives V, J and clone size, and the DNA gave D and trimming. In all, the sample holds about 120,000 clones, and around 89% of those were seen once. Under 2% of the sample goes to the ten largest clones.

The sample's time point label is to be understood as: peripheral blood 6 weeks after treatment start. A total of under 30 patients with locally advanced or metastatic urothelial carcinoma, treated at Memorial Sloan Kettering on a trial protocol, made up the cohort. Peripheral blood mononuclear cells were collected pretreatment and during treatment, with between 1 and 8 total time points obtained per patient. The Qiagen DNeasy Blood extraction kit was used to purify genomic DNA from total PBMCs and tumor samples. PBMCs were collected pretreatment and during treatment, and were isolated and stored as previously described.

This TCR was recovered from a man aged 55 to 70 with urothelial cancer. The sample was PBMCs, taken around atezolizumab (anti-PD-L1) treatment. The receptor chain draws on TRBV2 and TRBJ1-4; a weak D assignment points to TRBD1 (5 bases agree). The nucleotide sequence is TGTGCCAGCAAGAAGGGGTATGAAAAACTGTTTTTT. This sequence encodes CASKKGYEKLFF.